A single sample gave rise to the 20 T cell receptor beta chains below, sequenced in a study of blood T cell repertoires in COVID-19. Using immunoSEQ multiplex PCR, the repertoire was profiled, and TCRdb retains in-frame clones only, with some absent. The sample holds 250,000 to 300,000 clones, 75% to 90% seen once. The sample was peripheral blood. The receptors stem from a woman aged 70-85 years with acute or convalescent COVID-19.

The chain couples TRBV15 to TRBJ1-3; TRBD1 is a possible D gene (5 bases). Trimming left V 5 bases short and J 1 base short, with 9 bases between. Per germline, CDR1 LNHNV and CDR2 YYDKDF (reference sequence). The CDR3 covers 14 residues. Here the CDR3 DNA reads TGTGCCACCAGCGGGGGGAAGTCTGGAAACACCATATATTTT. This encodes CATSGGKSGNTIYF. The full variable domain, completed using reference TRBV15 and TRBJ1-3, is DAMVIQNPRYQVTQFGKPVTLSCSQTLNHNVMYWYQQKSSQAPKLLFHYYDKDFNNEADTPDNFQSRRPNTSFCFLDIRSPGLGDTAMYLCATSGGKSGNTIYFGEGSWLTVV.

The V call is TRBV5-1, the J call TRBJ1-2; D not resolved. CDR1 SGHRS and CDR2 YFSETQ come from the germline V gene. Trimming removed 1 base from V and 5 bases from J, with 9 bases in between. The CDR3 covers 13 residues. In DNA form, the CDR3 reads TGCGCCAGCAGCTTGTGGGCTGAGTATGGCTACACCTTC. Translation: CASSLWAEYGYTF.

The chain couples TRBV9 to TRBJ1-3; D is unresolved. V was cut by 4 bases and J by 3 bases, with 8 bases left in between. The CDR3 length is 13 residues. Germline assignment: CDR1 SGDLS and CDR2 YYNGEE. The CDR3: CASSTLSGNTIYF. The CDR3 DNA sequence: TGTGCCAGCAGCACCCTAAGTGGAAACACCATATATTTT.

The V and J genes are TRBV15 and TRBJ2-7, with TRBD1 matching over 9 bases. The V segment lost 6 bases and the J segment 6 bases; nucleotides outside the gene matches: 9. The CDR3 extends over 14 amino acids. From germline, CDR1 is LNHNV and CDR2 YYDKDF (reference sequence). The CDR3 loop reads CATSPNRGLSEQYF. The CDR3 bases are TGTGCCACCAGTCCCAACAGGGGGCTCAGCGAGCAGTACTTC.

CDR3 DNA: TGTGCCAGCAGCCACGGTTTCGATGAGCAGTTCTTC. Translating it yields CASSHGFDEQFF. The rearrangement uses TRBV3-1 (or the pseudogene TRBV3-2) and TRBJ2-1, with no clear D. CDR1 is LGHDT, CDR2 YNNKEL, per germline (reference sequence). V dropped 3 bases and J dropped 8 bases, with 8 bases sitting between them. This CDR3 has 12 residues.

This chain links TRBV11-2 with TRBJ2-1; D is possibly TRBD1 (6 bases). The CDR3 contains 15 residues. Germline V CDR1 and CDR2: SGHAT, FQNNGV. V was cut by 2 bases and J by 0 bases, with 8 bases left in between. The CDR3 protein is CASSLSGVSYNEQFF. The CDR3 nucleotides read TGTGCCAGCAGCTTATCAGGGGTCTCCTACAATGAGCAGTTCTTC.

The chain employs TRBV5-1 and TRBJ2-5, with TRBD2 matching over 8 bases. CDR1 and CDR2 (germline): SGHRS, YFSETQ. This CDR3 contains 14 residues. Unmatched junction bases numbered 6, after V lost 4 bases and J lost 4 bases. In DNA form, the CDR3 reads TGCGCCAGCAGCACGGGGGGGGCTGGAGAGACCCAGTACTTC. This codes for CASSTGGAGETQYF.

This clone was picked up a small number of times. The CDR3 protein is CASSARTGRLGNQPQHF. CDR3 sequence (DNA): TGTGCCAGCAGTGCCCGGACAGGGCGGTTAGGCAATCAGCCCCAGCATTTT. This chain uses TRBV6-4 with TRBJ1-5; 8 nucleotides line up with TRBD1. V was clipped by 4 bases and J by 2 bases; unmatched bases: 10. CDR3 length equals 17 residues. Germline CDR1 reads MRHNA; CDR2 reads SNTAGT.

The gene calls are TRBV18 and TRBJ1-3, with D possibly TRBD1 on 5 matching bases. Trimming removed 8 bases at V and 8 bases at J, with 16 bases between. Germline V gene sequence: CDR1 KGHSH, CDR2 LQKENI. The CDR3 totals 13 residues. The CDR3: CASALGLPDTIYF. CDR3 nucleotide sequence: TGTGCCAGCGCACTGGGACTGCCGGACACCATATATTTT.

The DNA of the CDR3 is TGTGCCACCAGTGACCACCGGGACAGGGCCCGAAATGAGCAGTTCTTC. Translating gives CATSDHRDRARNEQFF. The rearrangement uses TRBV24-1 and TRBJ2-1, with 9 bases fitting TRBD1. CDR1 and CDR2 from the germline V gene are KGHDR and SFDVKD. V was clipped by 4 bases and J by 7 bases; unmatched bases: 10. The CDR3 sequence is 16 residues long.

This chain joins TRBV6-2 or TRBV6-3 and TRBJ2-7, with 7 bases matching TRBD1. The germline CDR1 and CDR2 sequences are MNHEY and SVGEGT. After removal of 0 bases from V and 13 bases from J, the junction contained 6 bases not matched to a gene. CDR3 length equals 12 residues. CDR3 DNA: TGTGCCAGCAGTTACTCACAGGGGCGGCGATACTTC. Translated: CASSYSQGRRYF.

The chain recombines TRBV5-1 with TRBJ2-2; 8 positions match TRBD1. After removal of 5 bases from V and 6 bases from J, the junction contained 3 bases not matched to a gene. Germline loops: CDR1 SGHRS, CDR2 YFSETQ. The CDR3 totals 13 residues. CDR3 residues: CASRGDRPGELFF. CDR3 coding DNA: TGCGCCAGCAGGGGGGACAGGCCCGGGGAGCTGTTTTTT.

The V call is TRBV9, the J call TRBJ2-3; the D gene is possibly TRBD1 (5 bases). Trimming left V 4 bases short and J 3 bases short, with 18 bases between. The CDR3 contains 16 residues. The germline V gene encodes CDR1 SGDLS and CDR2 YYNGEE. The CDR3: CASSPSVGQGTDTQYF. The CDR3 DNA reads TGTGCCAGCAGCCCGAGCGTCGGCCAGGGTACAGATACGCAGTATTTT.

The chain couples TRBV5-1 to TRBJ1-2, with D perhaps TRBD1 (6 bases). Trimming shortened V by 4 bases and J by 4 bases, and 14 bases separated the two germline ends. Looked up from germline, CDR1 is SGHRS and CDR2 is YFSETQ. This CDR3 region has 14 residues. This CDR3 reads CASSPQGQGYGYTF. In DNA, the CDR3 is TGCGCCAGCAGCCCCCAGGGGCAGGGCTATGGCTACACCTTC. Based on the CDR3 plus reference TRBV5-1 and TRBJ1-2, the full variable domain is KAGVTQTPRYLIKTRGQQVTLSCSPISGHRSVSWYQQTPGQGLQFLFEYFSETQRNKGNFPGRFSGRQFSNSRSEMNVSTLELGDSALYLCASSPQGQGYGYTFGSGTRLTVV.

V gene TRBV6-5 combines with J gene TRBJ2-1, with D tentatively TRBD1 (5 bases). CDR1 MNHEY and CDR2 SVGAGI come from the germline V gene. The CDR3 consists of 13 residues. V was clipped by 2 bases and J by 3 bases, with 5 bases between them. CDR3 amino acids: CASSYTGYNEQFF. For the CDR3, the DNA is TGTGCCAGCAGTTACACAGGCTACAATGAGCAGTTCTTC.

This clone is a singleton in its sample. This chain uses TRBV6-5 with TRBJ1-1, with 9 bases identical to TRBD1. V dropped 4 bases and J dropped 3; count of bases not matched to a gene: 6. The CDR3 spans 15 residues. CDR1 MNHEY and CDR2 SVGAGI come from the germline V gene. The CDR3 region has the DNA TGTGCCAGCAGTTCGGGGGGACAGGGAGACACTGAAGCTTTCTTT. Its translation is CASSSGGQGDTEAFF.

CDR3 residues: CASSVANAGGQETQYF. As DNA, the CDR3 is TGTGCCAGCAGCGTAGCTAACGCGGGGGGGCAAGAGACCCAGTACTTC. V gene TRBV9 combines with J gene TRBJ2-5; 9 nucleotides line up with TRBD2. This CDR3 is built from 16 residues. Per germline, CDR1 SGDLS and CDR2 YYNGEE. After removal of 0 bases from V and 2 bases from J, the junction contained 5 bases not matched to a gene.

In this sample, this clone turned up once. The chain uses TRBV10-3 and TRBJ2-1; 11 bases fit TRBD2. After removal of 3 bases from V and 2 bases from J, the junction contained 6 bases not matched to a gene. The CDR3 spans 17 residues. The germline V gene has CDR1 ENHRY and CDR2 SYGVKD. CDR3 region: CAISDGGTSGTYNEQFF. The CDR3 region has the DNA TGTGCCATCAGTGATGGTGGGACTAGCGGAACCTACAATGAGCAGTTCTTC.

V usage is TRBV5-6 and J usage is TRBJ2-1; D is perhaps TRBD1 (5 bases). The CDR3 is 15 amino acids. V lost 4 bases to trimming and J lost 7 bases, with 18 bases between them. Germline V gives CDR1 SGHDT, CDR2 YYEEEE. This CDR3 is CASSRRGLQANEQFF. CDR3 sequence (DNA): TGTGCCAGCAGCCGTAGGGGCTTACAGGCGAATGAGCAGTTCTTC.

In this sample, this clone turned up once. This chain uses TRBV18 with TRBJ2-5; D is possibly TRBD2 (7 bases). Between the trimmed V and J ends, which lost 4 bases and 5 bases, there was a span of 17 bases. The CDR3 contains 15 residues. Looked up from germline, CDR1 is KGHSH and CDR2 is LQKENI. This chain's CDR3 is CASSQRDNLEETQYF. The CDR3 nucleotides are TGTGCCAGCTCACAGCGGGACAACTTGGAGGAGACCCAGTACTTC.